This T cell receptor (beta chain) is drawn from a study of blood T cells in healthy people across ages. General study findings and limits: Among T cells, TCR beta diversity per million cells dropped roughly linearly as age rose. Naive CD4+ cell counts and diversity both ran higher in long-lived than in aged donors.

With a J-beta primer mix and a sample-barcoded 5' primer, a second PCR ran roughly 6 to 11 cycles. MiXCR, applied by TCRdb to the 5' RACE reads, yields one record per CDR3 protein. The repertoire includes fewer than 2,000,000 distinct CDR3 sequences, 35% to 50% of them detected once, and 20% to 25% sits in the top ten. With regard to this clonotype: Its antigen is as yet unknown.

The CDR3 loop spans 13 amino acids. Germline V gives CDR1 SGHKS, CDR2 YYEKEE (reference sequence). Losses at the gene ends were 7 bases for V and 4 bases for J; bases not matched to a gene: 8. Source material: blood. The clonotype originates from a human donor in good health. The chain uses TRBV5-5 and TRBJ2-7; 7 nucleotides agree with TRBD1. This CDR3 reads CASYRDSVYEQYF. For the CDR3, the DNA is TGTGCCAGCTACCGGGACAGTGTTTACGAGCAGTACTTC.